This T cell receptor beta chain is from a study of tumor-infiltrating lymphocytes in primary liver carcinoma. Study-level points and caveats: Samples, which were bulk and unsorted, did not allow CD4+ and CD8+ repertoires to be compared.

V lost 5 bases to trimming and J lost 0 bases; unmatched junction nucleotides: 7. Germline V lookup: CDR1 SGHAT, CDR2 FQNNGV. The CDR3 covers 16 residues. A constant-region primer served to make TCR beta cDNA from about 490 ng total RNA. What produced the TCR beta libraries was three nested multiplex PCR rounds using slightly modified ARM-PCR. The first two PCR rounds, roughly 9 cycles each, used TRBV1-TRBV30 forward primers and a C-beta reverse primer. TCRdb analysed the multiplex PCR reads with MiXCR anew, one entry per CDR3 protein. Among 310,000 or so distinct CDR3 sequences listed, approximately 58% were seen once. This clonotype was recorded many times. No antigen is known for it. Both blood RNA, taken from unsorted whole blood, and germline DNA were extracted. HBV chronically infected the treatment-naive patients.

Sequencing was done on a sample of peripheral blood. The receptor was derived from a woman aged 25-40 years with primary liver carcinoma and hepatitis B virus infection. The V gene is TRBV11-2, the J gene TRBJ1-3; TRBD1 agrees at 7 bases. The CDR3 DNA reads TGTGCCAGCAGCAGCCCGACAGGGAACTCTGGAAACACCATATATTTT. Amino acid sequence: CASSSPTGNSGNTIYF.